These 30 T cell receptor beta chains were all obtained from the same sample, sequenced in a study of T cells of healthy individuals. MiXCR, applied by TCRdb to the 5' RACE reads, yields one record per CDR3 protein. The sample lists approximately 100,000 distinct CDR3 sequences, roughly 15% occurring once. The receptors were gathered from a human donor in good health.

This clonotype was picked up many times. The rearrangement uses TRBV29-1 and TRBJ2-5; possible D gene TRBD1, 6 bases. This CDR3 is built from 14 residues. The germline V gene has CDR1 SQVTM and CDR2 ANQGSEA. The V end lost 6 bases, the J end lost 7 bases, and 21 bases lay between the germline ends. The CDR3 nucleotides read TGCAGCGTCGTCCTATTCAGGGGTACCGGGACCCAGTACTTC. Translating it yields CSVVLFRGTGTQYF.

This clonotype was recorded a few times. The gene calls are TRBV28 and TRBJ2-7, with D possibly being TRBD2 (5 bases). CDR3 size: 12 residues. Germline V lookup: CDR1 MDHEN, CDR2 SYDVKM. Trimming cost V 2 bases and J 5 bases, with 7 bases left between them. The DNA for the CDR3 is TGTGCCAGCAGTTTAGGAGGCGACGAGCAGTACTTC. Translation: CASSLGGDEQYF.

Remarks on this clonotype: This clone may be a read error of a much larger clone one base away. The chain's CDR3 is CASRRTGSSEPQNF. Here the CDR3 DNA reads TGTGCCAGCAGGCGGACAGGGAGCTCGGAGCCCCAGAATTTT. V usage is TRBV12-3 or TRBV12-4 and J usage is TRBJ1-5, with 8 bases lining up with TRBD1. This CDR3 has 14 amino acids.

This clonotype is medium-sized by share. The V and J genes are TRBV6-5 and TRBJ2-1; 12 bases map to TRBD2. CDR1 and CDR2 from the germline V gene are MNHEY and SVGAGI. The CDR3 loop spans 16 amino acids. With V trimmed by 6 bases and J by 8 bases, 11 bases remained unmatched. This chain's CDR3 is CASSPATSGGRDEQFF. CDR3 in DNA: TGTGCCAGCAGCCCGGCCACTAGCGGGGGGAGGGATGAGCAGTTCTTC.

The rearrangement links TRBV6-6 to TRBJ2-1, with TRBD2 as a possible D gene (5 bases). This CDR3 has 14 amino acids. Germline CDR1 is MNHNY and CDR2 is SVGAGI (reference sequence). Trimming left V 6 bases short and J 0 bases short, with 9 bases between. The chain's CDR3 is CASRDSSSYNEQFF. In nucleotides, the CDR3 is TGTGCCAGCAGGGACTCGAGCTCCTACAATGAGCAGTTCTTC.

This clonotype came up a few times. V and J are TRBV29-1 and TRBJ2-1; 7 bases are a match to TRBD2. The CDR3 covers 14 residues. Germline-derived CDR1 and CDR2 are SQVTM and ANQGSEA. V shed 8 bases, J shed 6 bases, and the junction held 13 bases outside the gene matches. CDR3 amino acids: CSPSPRGGFNEQFF. The CDR3 DNA reads as TGCAGCCCCTCTCCCCGCGGGGGATTCAATGAGCAGTTCTTC.

The chain recombines TRBV5-1 with TRBJ2-5; possibly TRBD2 for D (6 bases). The V gene lost 2 bases and the J gene lost 4 bases, with 9 bases spanning the gap. Germline CDR1 and CDR2: SGHRS and YFSETQ. This CDR3 comprises 13 residues. CDR3 DNA: TGCGCCAGCAGCTTCGGTAGCGGAGAGACCCAGTACTTC. This encodes CASSFGSGETQYF.

This clonotype came up many times. V usage is TRBV7-9 and J usage is TRBJ2-1; D is ambiguous. CDR3 length: 15 amino acids. Germline CDR1 reads SEHNR; CDR2 reads FQNEAQ (reference sequence). Trimming took 2 bases from V and 6 from J, leaving 14 bases between them. The CDR3: CASSLSLLRSNEQFF. The CDR3 DNA follows: TGTGCCAGCAGCTTATCACTTTTAAGGAGCAATGAGCAGTTCTTC.

V usage is TRBV5-6 and J usage is TRBJ2-7, with no clear D. The CDR3 length is 13 residues. Germline V gives CDR1 SGHDT, CDR2 YYEEEE. Trimming cost V 2 bases and J 3 bases, with 9 bases left between them. As DNA, the CDR3 is TGTGCCAGCAGCTTCCTTGGGTTCTACGAGCAGTACTTC. Amino acids: CASSFLGFYEQYF.

This clonotype was found a few times. The rearrangement links TRBV11-2 to TRBJ1-1; D unclear. The CDR3 is 15 residues long. Germline lookup yields CDR1 SGHAT and CDR2 FQNNGV. Trimming pared 2 bases from V and 6 bases from J, leaving 16 bases between. In DNA, the CDR3 is TGTGCCAGCAGCTTAATAGCCTCTGGGGTATCTGAAGCTTTCTTT. It yields the protein CASSLIASGVSEAFF.

This clonotype came up many times. Written as DNA, the CDR3 is TGCAGTGCTCAAGATTACACTGAAGCTTTCTTT. Translating it yields CSAQDYTEAFF. The rearrangement uses TRBV20-1 and TRBJ1-1; D ambiguous. The length of the CDR3 is 11 residues. Germline V gene sequence: CDR1 DFQATT, CDR2 SNEGSKA (reference sequence). The germline V and J ends were trimmed by 5 bases and 3 bases, with 7 bases remaining between them.

This clonotype has ten or more counts. The rearrangement uses TRBV18 and TRBJ1-5, with a weak D call TRBD1 (5 bases). Germline values: CDR1 KGHSH, CDR2 LQKENI. The V end was cut by 5 bases, the J end by 4 bases, with 9 bases between. The CDR3 is 13 amino acids. CDR3 protein: CASSGAANQPQHF. As DNA, the CDR3 is TGTGCCAGCTCAGGGGCGGCGAATCAGCCCCAGCATTTT.

Note on this clonotype: Being one base from a much bigger clone, this may be a read error. V is TRBV10-3 and J is TRBJ2-7, with TRBD2 as a possible D gene (5 bases). The CDR3 loop spans 14 amino acids. Germline CDR1 ENHRY, CDR2 SYGVKD. In nucleotides, the CDR3 is TGTACCATCAGTGAAGGGATAGCGTCCTACGAGCAGTACTTC. This codes for CTISEGIASYEQYF.

This clonotype was seen at least ten times. The chain joins TRBV20-1 to TRBJ1-5; no firm D call. The CDR3 totals 13 residues. The V and J ends lost 5 bases and 10 bases respectively, with 18 bases between them. CDR1 is DFQATT and CDR2 is SNEGSKA in the germline V gene (reference sequence). The CDR3 region is CSAYRVRDGPQHF. DNA for the CDR3: TGCAGTGCTTACCGGGTCCGTGATGGTCCCCAGCATTTT.

In this sample, this clonotype turned up many times. The chain combines TRBV9 with TRBJ1-2; no reliable D call. CDR1 is SGDLS and CDR2 is YYNGEE in the germline V gene. The CDR3 is made up of 13 amino acids. V lost 6 bases and J 3 bases, leaving 12 bases between the germline ends. CDR3 DNA sequence: TGTGCCAGCAATCCGGACGGTGACTATGGCTACACCTTC. Its protein is CASNPDGDYGYTF.

The chain recombines TRBV19 with TRBJ1-1, with D unresolved. The CDR3 sequence is 15 residues long. Germline V gene sequence: CDR1 LNHDA, CDR2 SQIVND (reference sequence). V was pared by 4 bases and J by 4 bases, with 16 bases between. The CDR3 DNA reads TGTGCCAGTAGTACCTCTGGTGGGCTTAGCACTGAAGCTTTCTTT. Translating gives CASSTSGGLSTEAFF.

The chain is built from TRBV4-3 and TRBJ2-1, with D possibly matching TRBD1 (6 bases). CDR3 length equals 15 residues. Germline V lookup: CDR1 LGHNA, CDR2 YSLEER. V dropped 1 base and J dropped 8 bases, with 15 bases sitting between them. The CDR3 coding sequence is TGCGCCAGCAGCCAAGTTTGGACAGCTACGGATGAGCAGTTCTTC. Translating gives CASSQVWTATDEQFF.

The chain couples TRBV6-6 to TRBJ1-5, with 11 bases lining up with TRBD1. Germline V lookup: CDR1 MNHNY, CDR2 SVGAGI (reference sequence). The CDR3 has 15 amino acids. V was pared by 8 bases and J by 6 bases, with 9 bases of the junction left unmatched. CDR3 sequence: CASDPGQGGFQPQHF. The CDR3 DNA sequence: TGTGCCAGCGACCCGGGACAGGGGGGATTTCAGCCCCAGCATTTT.

The rearrangement links TRBV5-1 to TRBJ1-1; 7 nucleotides align to TRBD1. The CDR3 consists of 15 residues. J gave up 0 bases and V 0 bases, and 2 bases lay outside the gene matches. CDR1 and CDR2 (germline): SGHRS, YFSETQ. CDR3 coding DNA: TGCGCCAGCAGCTTGGCTCAGGGGGTGAACACTGAAGCTTTCTTT. This sequence encodes CASSLAQGVNTEAFF.

The chain is built from TRBV14 and TRBJ2-3, with D tentatively TRBD2 (6 bases). This CDR3 spans 12 amino acids. In germline, CDR1 is SGHDN, CDR2 FVKESK. Trimming removed 1 base from V and 13 bases from J, with 12 bases in between. In DNA form, the CDR3 reads TGTGCCAGCAGCCAAGCCGCGGGAAAGGAGTATTTT. Translating it yields CASSQAAGKEYF.

Only a few counts were recorded for this clonotype. CDR3 nucleotide sequence: TGTGCCAGCAGCTCCACACAGAACACTGAAGCTTTCTTT. This translates into CASSSTQNTEAFF. The rearrangement uses TRBV11-1 and TRBJ1-1; D remains unclear. Germline CDR1 reads SGHAT; CDR2 reads FQDESV (reference sequence). The length of the CDR3 is 13 residues. Trimming took 4 bases from V and 1 from J, leaving 7 bases between them.

This clonotype was picked up a small number of times. This chain links TRBV5-6 with TRBJ1-2, with D unresolved. V was clipped by 4 bases and J by 5 bases, with 12 bases between them. The CDR3 is 13 amino acids. Germline V lookup: CDR1 SGHDT, CDR2 YYEEEE. The CDR3 reads CASSPDQFYGYTF. The CDR3 DNA sequence: TGTGCCAGCAGCCCGGACCAGTTTTATGGCTACACCTTC.

This clonotype was detected only a few times. The chain carries TRBV20-1 and TRBJ2-7, with TRBD2 as a possible D gene (6 bases). The germline gives CDR1 DFQATT, CDR2 SNEGSKA (reference sequence). The CDR3 spans 14 residues. The V end was cut by 6 bases, the J end by 4 bases, with 19 bases between. The CDR3 spells CSARRPGEWYEQYF. The CDR3 DNA follows: TGCAGTGCGAGACGACCGGGAGAGTGGTACGAGCAGTACTTC.

The V gene is TRBV6-5, the J gene TRBJ2-7; TRBD1 agrees at 12 bases. Per the germline V gene, CDR1 is MNHEY and CDR2 is SVGAGI. This CDR3 has 17 amino acids. V gave up 0 bases and J gave up 5 bases; unmatched junction bases: 8. Here the CDR3 DNA reads TGTGCCAGCAGTTACTCAATCTCCGGGACAGGGGGCAACGAGCAGTACTTC. This codes for CASSYSISGTGGNEQYF.

The chain employs TRBV7-2 and TRBJ2-5, with TRBD2 matching 9 bases. The CDR3 contains 15 residues. Germline V gene lookup returns CDR1 SGHTA and CDR2 FQGNSA. Trimming at V came to 4 bases and at J to 4 bases, leaving 7 bases not matched to a gene. CDR3 sequence (DNA): TGTGCCAGCAGCTGGGCGGGGGGGGTTAGAGAGACCCAGTACTTC. This sequence encodes CASSWAGGVRETQYF.

This clonotype was observed many times. The chain combines TRBV20-1 with TRBJ1-1; D may be TRBD1 (5 bases). CDR1 and CDR2 from the germline V gene are DFQATT and SNEGSKA (reference sequence). V was pared by 0 bases and J by 1 base, with 12 bases between. This CDR3 comprises 15 residues. CDR3 amino acids: CSARETGRGNTEAFF. Written as DNA, the CDR3 is TGCAGTGCTAGAGAAACGGGACGGGGGAACACTGAAGCTTTCTTT.

The gene calls are TRBV20-1 and TRBJ2-4, with D perhaps TRBD1 (6 bases). CDR1 is DFQATT and CDR2 is SNEGSKA in the germline V gene (reference sequence). This CDR3 spans 12 amino acids. The V end was cut by 7 bases, the J end by 8 bases, with 15 bases between. DNA for the CDR3: TGCAGTGGGTGGAAAGGGGGAGACATTCAGTACTTC. This translates into CSGWKGGDIQYF.

A few counts support this clonotype. The CDR3 DNA reads TGTGCCAGCAGTGAGGTAGCGGGAAGCACCGGGGAGCTGTTTTTT. Its translation: CASSEVAGSTGELFF. The genes are TRBV6-4 and TRBJ2-2; the match to TRBD2 covers 8 bases. V lost 3 bases to trimming and J lost 4 bases; unmatched junction nucleotides: 4. Germline V CDR1 and CDR2: MRHNA, SNTAGT. CDR3 size: 15 residues.

This clonotype was seen many times. V is TRBV20-1 and J is TRBJ2-3; 9 bases are a match to TRBD2. The germline CDR1 and CDR2 sequences are DFQATT and SNEGSKA (reference sequence). This CDR3 comprises 15 residues. The V gene end was trimmed by 6 bases and the J gene end by 6 bases; junction bases not matched to a gene: 13. Here the CDR3 DNA reads TGCAGTGCGGGACAGAGGTCCAGCGGGGGGGATACGCAGTATTTT. The encoded protein is CSAGQRSSGGDTQYF.

This clonotype showed up many times. CDR3 nucleotides: TGTGCCAGCAGTTTGCGAGGGGGCGCTGGGACAGATACGCAGTATTTT. This gives the protein CASSLRGGAGTDTQYF. The chain employs TRBV27 and TRBJ2-3; 7 bases match TRBD1. Germline V gives CDR1 MNHEY, CDR2 SMNVEV (reference sequence). The V gene end was trimmed by 3 bases and the J gene end by 3 bases; junction bases not matched to a gene: 9. This CDR3 has 16 amino acids.